The source of this T cell receptor beta chain is a study of cytomegalovirus exposure and HLA in healthy donors. Looking at the study overall: An earlier analysis found roughly 100 million unique TCR beta sequences from 200 million or so T cells. Study-level findings and limits: In vitro work confirmed that a few CMV-associated chains recognize CMV antigens.

This clone turned up a few times. Its antigen is undetermined. Trimming took 0 bases from V and 2 from J, leaving 21 bases between them. Germline assignment: CDR1 LGHNA and CDR2 YNFKEQ. The CDR3 loop spans 19 amino acids. The PCR made use of 60 Vbeta and 13 Jbeta primers. TCRdb's copy holds only in-frame clones and misses some; the assay was immunoSEQ multiplex PCR. The sample shows 200,000 or so clones, approximately 80% of them seen only once. The chain couples TRBV4-2 to TRBJ2-3; maybe TRBD2 (6 bases). Sequenced material: PBMCs. The receptor comes from a woman in her 30s in good health and CMV-seronegative. CDR3 coding DNA: TGTGCCAGCAGCCAAGATTTGGAACCGGGGGAGCTTTTCACAGATACGCAGTATTTT. Translated, it gives CASSQDLEPGELFTDTQYF.